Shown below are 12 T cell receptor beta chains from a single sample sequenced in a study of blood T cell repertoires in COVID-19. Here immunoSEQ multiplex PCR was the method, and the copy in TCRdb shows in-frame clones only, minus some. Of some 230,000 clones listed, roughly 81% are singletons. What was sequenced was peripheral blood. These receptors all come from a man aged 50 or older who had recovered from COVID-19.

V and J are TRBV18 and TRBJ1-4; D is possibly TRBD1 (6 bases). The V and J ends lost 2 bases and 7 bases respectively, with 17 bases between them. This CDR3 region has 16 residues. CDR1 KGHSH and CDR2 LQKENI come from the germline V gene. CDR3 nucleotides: TGTGCCAGCTCACCATCCCGCGGGGGCGGGGGTGAAAAACTGTTTTTT. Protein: CASSPSRGGGGEKLFF.

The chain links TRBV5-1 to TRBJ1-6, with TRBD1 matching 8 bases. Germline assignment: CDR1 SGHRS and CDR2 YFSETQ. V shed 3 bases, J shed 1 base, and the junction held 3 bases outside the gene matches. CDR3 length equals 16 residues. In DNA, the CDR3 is TGCGCCAGCAGCTCCCAGGGGGCGTCCTATAATTCACCCCTCCACTTT. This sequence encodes CASSSQGASYNSPLHF.

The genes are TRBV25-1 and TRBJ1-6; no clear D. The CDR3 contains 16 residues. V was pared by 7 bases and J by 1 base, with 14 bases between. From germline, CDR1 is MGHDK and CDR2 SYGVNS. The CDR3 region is CASNPAGQSYNSPLHF. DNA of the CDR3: TGTGCCAGCAACCCGGCGGGCCAGTCCTATAATTCACCCCTCCACTTT.

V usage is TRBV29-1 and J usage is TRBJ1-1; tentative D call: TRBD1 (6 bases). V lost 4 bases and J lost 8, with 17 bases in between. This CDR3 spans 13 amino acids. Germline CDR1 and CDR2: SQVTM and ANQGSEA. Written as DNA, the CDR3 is TGCAGCGTTGGTAGTCTACAGGGCTCCGAAGCTTTCTTT. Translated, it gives CSVGSLQGSEAFF. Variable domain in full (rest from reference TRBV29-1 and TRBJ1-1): SAVISQKPSRDICQRGTSLTIQCQVDSQVTMMFWYRQQPGQSLTLIATANQGSEATYESGFVIDKFPISRPNLTFSTLTVSNMSPEDSSIYLCSVGSLQGSEAFFGQGTRLTVV.

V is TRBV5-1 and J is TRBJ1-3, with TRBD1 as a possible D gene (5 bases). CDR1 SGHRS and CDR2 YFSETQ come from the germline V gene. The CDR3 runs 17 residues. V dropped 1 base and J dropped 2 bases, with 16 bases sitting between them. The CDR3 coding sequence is TGCGCCAGCAGCTTGAGTTTCGGAAGGGGCCCTGGAAACACCATATATTTT. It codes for CASSLSFGRGPGNTIYF.

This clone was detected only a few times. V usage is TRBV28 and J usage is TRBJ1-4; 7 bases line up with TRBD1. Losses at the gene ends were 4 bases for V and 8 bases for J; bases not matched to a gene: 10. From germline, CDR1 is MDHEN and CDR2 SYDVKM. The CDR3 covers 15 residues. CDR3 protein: CASSYRGATGEKLFF. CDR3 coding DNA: TGTGCCAGCAGTTACAGGGGCGCCACGGGAGAAAAACTGTTTTTT.

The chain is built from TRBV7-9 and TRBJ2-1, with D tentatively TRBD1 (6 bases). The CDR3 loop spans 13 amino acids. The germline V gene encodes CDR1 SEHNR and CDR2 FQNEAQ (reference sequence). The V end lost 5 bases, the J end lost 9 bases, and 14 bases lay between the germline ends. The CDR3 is CASSSRQVVEQFF. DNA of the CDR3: TGTGCCAGCAGCAGTCGACAGGTCGTTGAGCAGTTCTTC.

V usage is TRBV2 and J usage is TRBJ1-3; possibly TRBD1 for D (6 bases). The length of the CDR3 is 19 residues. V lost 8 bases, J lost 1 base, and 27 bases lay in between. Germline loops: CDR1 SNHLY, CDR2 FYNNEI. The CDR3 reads CASRSGRGAALSSGNTIYF. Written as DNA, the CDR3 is TGTGCCAGCCGTAGTGGGCGGGGGGCCGCTTTGAGTTCTGGAAACACCATATATTTT.

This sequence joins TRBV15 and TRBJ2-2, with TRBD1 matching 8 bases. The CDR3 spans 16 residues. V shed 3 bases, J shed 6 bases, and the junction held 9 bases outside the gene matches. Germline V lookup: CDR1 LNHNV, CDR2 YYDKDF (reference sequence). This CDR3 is CATSRRQGARAGELFF. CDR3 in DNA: TGTGCCACCAGCAGGCGTCAGGGGGCGCGAGCCGGGGAGCTGTTTTTT.

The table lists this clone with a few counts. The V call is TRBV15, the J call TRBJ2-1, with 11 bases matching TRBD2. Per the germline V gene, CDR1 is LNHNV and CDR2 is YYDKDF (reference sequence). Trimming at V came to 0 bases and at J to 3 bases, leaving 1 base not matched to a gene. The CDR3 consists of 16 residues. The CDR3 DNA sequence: TGTGCCACCAGCAGAGATGGGACTAGCGGCTACAATGAGCAGTTCTTC. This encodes CATSRDGTSGYNEQFF. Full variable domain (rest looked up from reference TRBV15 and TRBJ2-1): DAMVIQNPRYQVTQFGKPVTLSCSQTLNHNVMYWYQQKSSQAPKLLFHYYDKDFNNEADTPDNFQSRRPNTSFCFLDIRSPGLGDTAMYLCATSRDGTSGYNEQFFGPGTRLTVL.

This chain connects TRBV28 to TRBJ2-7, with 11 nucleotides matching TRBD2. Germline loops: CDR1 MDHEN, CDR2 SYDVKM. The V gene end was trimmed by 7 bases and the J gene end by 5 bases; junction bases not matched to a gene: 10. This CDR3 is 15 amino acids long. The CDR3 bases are TGTGCCAGCACCCTAGCGGGAGGAGGTAGGGACGAGCAGTACTTC. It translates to CASTLAGGGRDEQYF.

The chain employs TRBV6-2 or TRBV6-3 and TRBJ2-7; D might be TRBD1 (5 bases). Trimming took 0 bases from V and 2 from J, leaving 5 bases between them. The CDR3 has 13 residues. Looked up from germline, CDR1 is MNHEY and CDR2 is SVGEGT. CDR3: CASSYSTAYEQYF. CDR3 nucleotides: TGTGCCAGCAGTTACTCGACAGCCTACGAGCAGTACTTC.